Following are 5 T cell receptor beta chains from one sample sequenced in a study of post-analysis software for immune sequencing data. The authors incorporated unique molecular identifiers into the TCR beta cDNA libraries. From the PCR reads, TCRdb called clonotypes with MiXCR, one entry per CDR3 protein. The data hold about 770,000 distinct CDR3 sequences, with roughly 50% observed a single time. These receptors lack a known antigen. Study results and limitations: When patients were compared with controls, about five TRBV segments were more frequent, TRBV5-6, TRBV5-1 and TRBV20-1 among them.

Specimen: blood. The receptor set was obtained from a girl aged 5 to 17 with multiple sclerosis.

The V call is TRBV29-1, the J call TRBJ2-2; 14 bases map to TRBD2. Germline values: CDR1 SQVTM, CDR2 ANQGSEA. Losses at the gene ends were 3 bases for V and 3 bases for J; bases not matched to a gene: 3. The CDR3 runs 16 residues. This CDR3 is CSVETSGREDTGELFF. The DNA of the CDR3 is TGCAGCGTTGAGACTAGCGGGAGGGAAGACACCGGGGAGCTGTTTTTT.

This clonotype turned up a few times. This chain connects TRBV27 to TRBJ2-7; 7 bases line up with TRBD1. The CDR3 spans 13 residues. The junction had 5 bases not matched to a gene; V was cut back by 5 bases and J by 4 bases. Looked up from germline, CDR1 is MNHEY and CDR2 is SMNVEV (reference sequence). This chain's CDR3 is CASSPQGVYEQYF. In nucleotides, the CDR3 is TGTGCCAGCAGTCCCCAGGGGGTTTACGAGCAGTACTTC.

This clonotype has only one observation. V is TRBV6-6 and J is TRBJ1-1; D ambiguous. Germline V gene sequence: CDR1 MNHNY, CDR2 SVGAGI (reference sequence). This CDR3 is 14 amino acids long. V gave up 2 bases and J gave up 0 bases, with 7 bases separating them. In DNA, the CDR3 is TGTGCCAGCAGTTACCCTCCAATGAACACTGAAGCTTTCTTT. Translating it yields CASSYPPMNTEAFF.

This chain uses TRBV7-3 with TRBJ2-1; D is perhaps TRBD2 (6 bases). With 5 bases removed from V and 5 bases from J, the gap between germline ends came to 16 bases. Germline V gene data show CDR1 as SGHTA and CDR2 as FQGTGA. The CDR3 has 15 amino acids. Written as DNA, the CDR3 is TGTGCCAGCAGCCGCACTAGCAGGACCCACAATGAGCAGTTCTTC. This encodes CASSRTSRTHNEQFF.

This rearrangement joins TRBV7-9 to TRBJ1-1; D unresolved. This CDR3 comprises 13 residues. The germline CDR1 and CDR2 sequences are SEHNR and FQNEAQ (reference sequence). V dropped 5 bases and J dropped 7 bases, with 14 bases sitting between them. The CDR3 bases are TGTGCCAGCAGCCCTCGGGGTAATCTTGAAGCTTTCTTT. Translation: CASSPRGNLEAFF.